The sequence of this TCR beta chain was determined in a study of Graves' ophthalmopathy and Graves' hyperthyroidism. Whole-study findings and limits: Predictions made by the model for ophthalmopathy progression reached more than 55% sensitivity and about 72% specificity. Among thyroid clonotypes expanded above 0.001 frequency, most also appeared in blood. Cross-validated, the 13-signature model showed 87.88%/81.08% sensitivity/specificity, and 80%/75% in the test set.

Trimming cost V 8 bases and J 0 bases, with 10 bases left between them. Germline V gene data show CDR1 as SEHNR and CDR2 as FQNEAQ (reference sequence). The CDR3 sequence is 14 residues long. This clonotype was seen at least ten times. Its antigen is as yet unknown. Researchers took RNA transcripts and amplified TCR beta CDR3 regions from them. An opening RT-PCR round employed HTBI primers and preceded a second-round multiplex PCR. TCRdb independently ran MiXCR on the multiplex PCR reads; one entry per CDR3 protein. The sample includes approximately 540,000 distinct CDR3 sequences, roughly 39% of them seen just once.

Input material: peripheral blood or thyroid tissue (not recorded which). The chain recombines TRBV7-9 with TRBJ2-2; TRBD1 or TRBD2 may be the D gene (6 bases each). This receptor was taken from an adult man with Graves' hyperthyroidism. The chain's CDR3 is CASSRGANTGELFF. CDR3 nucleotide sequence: TGTGCCAGCTCAAGGGGGGCGAACACCGGGGAGCTGTTTTTT.